Shown below are 30 T cell receptor beta chains from a single sample sequenced in a study of OX40 agonist ivuxolimab in advanced cancers. TCRdb's copy holds only in-frame clones and misses some; the assay was immunoSEQ multiplex PCR. Of about 48,000 clones in the sample, about four fifths are singletons; the top ten hold roughly 1.1%. The sequenced sample was CD4+ or CD8+ T cells sorted from blood, obtained in a trial of the OX40 agonist ivuxolimab. The receptors here all came from an adult with an advanced solid tumor such as melanoma, head and neck, liver or kidney cancer.

This rearrangement joins TRBV2 to TRBJ1-5; weak D call: TRBD1 (5 bases). The germline CDR1 and CDR2 sequences are SNHLY and FYNNEI. The germline V and J ends were trimmed by 8 bases and 2 bases, with 25 bases remaining between them. The CDR3 extends over 18 amino acids. The CDR3 nucleotides read TGTGCCAGCCGTCCGACAAGGGACTTATTCCAGGGCAATCAGCCCCAGCATTTT. Translation: CASRPTRDLFQGNQPQHF. The complete variable domain, with remaining parts taken from reference TRBV2 and TRBJ1-5, reads EPEVTQTPSHQVTQMGQEVILRCVPISNHLYFYWYRQILGQKVEFLVSFYNNEISEKSEIFDDQFSVERPDGSNFTLKIRSTKLEDSAMYFCASRPTRDLFQGNQPQHFGDGTRLSIL.

The chain carries TRBV18 and TRBJ1-5; D might be TRBD1 (6 bases). V lost 2 bases and J lost 1, with 9 bases in between. Germline V CDR1 and CDR2: KGHSH, LQKENI. The CDR3 loop spans 15 amino acids. CDR3 nucleotide sequence: TGTGCCAGCTCACCATCAACAGGGAGCAATCAGCCCCAGCATTTT. Protein sequence: CASSPSTGSNQPQHF.

The chain uses TRBV11-2 and TRBJ2-1, with TRBD1 as a possible D gene (6 bases). V gave up 3 bases and J gave up 5 bases, with 17 bases separating them. This CDR3 has 16 amino acids. Germline CDR1 reads SGHAT; CDR2 reads FQNNGV. The CDR3 protein is CASSFSPGTLNNEQFF. The CDR3 DNA sequence: TGTGCCAGCAGCTTTAGTCCCGGGACACTTAACAATGAGCAGTTCTTC.

CDR3 amino acids: CASSSIQASRARYGYTF. DNA of the CDR3: TGTGCCAGCAGTTCCATCCAGGCCTCCAGGGCACGGTATGGCTACACCTTC. The V call is TRBV27, the J call TRBJ1-2; D might be TRBD1 (5 bases). CDR3 length equals 17 residues. The germline V and J ends were trimmed by 4 bases and 5 bases, with 23 bases remaining between them. Germline CDR1 MNHEY, CDR2 SMNVEV (reference sequence).

The chain recombines TRBV7-2 with TRBJ2-2, with TRBD2 identical over 10 bases. After removal of 5 bases from V and 2 bases from J, the junction contained 5 bases not matched to a gene. The germline V gene encodes CDR1 SGHTA and CDR2 FQGNSA. This CDR3 is built from 16 residues. The CDR3 loop is CASSHTSGANTGELFF. CDR3 nucleotide sequence: TGTGCCAGCAGCCATACTAGCGGGGCCAACACCGGGGAGCTGTTTTTT.

This clone was found once. The rearrangement joins TRBV6-9 to TRBJ2-7, with 8 bases that match TRBD1. V gave up 3 bases and J gave up 7 bases; unmatched junction bases: 8. Germline V gives CDR1 MNHGY, CDR2 SVAAGI. The CDR3 is 14 amino acids. In DNA form, the CDR3 reads TGTGCCAGCAGTTACCACGGAACAGGGGGTGAGCAGTACTTC. It specifies CASSYHGTGGEQYF.

The rearrangement uses TRBV2 and TRBJ2-3, with a tentative D call TRBD1 (6 bases). CDR1 and CDR2 (germline): SNHLY, FYNNEI. Deletions cut 1 base from V and 3 bases from J, with 11 bases between. There are 15 residues in the CDR3. CDR3 in amino acids: CASSEDGGGTDTQYF. The CDR3 DNA sequence: TGTGCCAGCAGTGAAGATGGGGGCGGGACAGATACGCAGTATTTT.

CDR3 loop: CASSLGRKNTEAFF. The CDR3 DNA reads as TGTGCCAGCAGTTTGGGACGGAAGAACACTGAAGCTTTCTTT. The rearrangement links TRBV28 to TRBJ1-1, with a tentative D call TRBD1 (5 bases). The CDR3 consists of 14 residues. CDR1 and CDR2 (germline): MDHEN, SYDVKM. V shed 3 bases and J shed 1 base, with 9 bases lying between them.

The rearrangement uses TRBV5-4 and TRBJ2-1, with D possibly being TRBD2 (7 bases). Deletions cut 2 bases from V and 15 bases from J, with 18 bases between. CDR1 and CDR2 from the germline V gene are SGHNT and YYREEE (reference sequence). This CDR3 contains 13 residues. CDR3 amino acids: CASSFVGGREPFF. The DNA of the CDR3 is TGTGCCAGCAGCTTTGTGGGGGGGCGGGAACCGTTCTTC.

This clone has a single count. J is TRBJ2-7 and V is TRBV29-1; D remains unclear. Per the germline V gene, CDR1 is SQVTM and CDR2 is ANQGSEA. The CDR3 consists of 11 residues. Between the trimmed V and J ends, which lost 5 bases and 6 bases, there was a span of 11 bases. Here the CDR3 reads CSVFLSAEQYF. CDR3 nucleotide sequence: TGCAGCGTTTTCCTCAGCGCCGAGCAGTACTTC.

The CDR3 DNA is TGTGCCAGCAGCGTCCGGACTACCCGCACCGGGGAGCTGTTTTTT. It specifies CASSVRTTRTGELFF. V and J are TRBV14 and TRBJ2-2, with a possible D match to TRBD2 (6 bases). V was shortened by 5 bases and J by 4 bases, with 14 bases between the two germline ends. The CDR3 covers 15 residues. Germline V gene data show CDR1 as SGHDN and CDR2 as FVKESK.

A few counts support this clone. This sequence joins TRBV7-8 and TRBJ2-7, with TRBD2 matching 8 bases. This CDR3 has 13 amino acids. J was trimmed by 9 bases and V by 5 bases; bases with no gene match: 9. Per the germline V gene, CDR1 is SGHVS and CDR2 is FQNEAQ. The CDR3 loop is CASSQDSGAGQYF. The CDR3 DNA is TGTGCCAGCAGCCAAGATAGCGGGGCTGGGCAGTACTTC.

This clone was detected once. The chain employs TRBV28 and TRBJ1-6; the match to TRBD1 covers 10 bases. Trimming cost V 6 bases and J 10 bases; bases outside gene matches: 9. Germline CDR1 reads MDHEN; CDR2 reads SYDVKM. The CDR3 contains 15 residues. The CDR3 DNA reads as TGTGCCAGCAGATTAGCCGGGACAGGGGACTCACCCCTCCACTTT. This gives the protein CASRLAGTGDSPLHF. Full variable domain (remainder filled in from reference TRBV28 and TRBJ1-6): DVKVTQSSRYLVKRTGEKVFLECVQDMDHENMFWYRQDPGLGLRLIYFSYDVKMKEKGDIPEGYSVSREKKERFSLILESASTNQTSMYLCASRLAGTGDSPLHFGNGTRLTVT.

This clone was counted a few times. The chain carries TRBV5-1 and TRBJ2-7; 7 bases are a match to TRBD1. This CDR3 has 14 residues. Trimming took 3 bases from V and 4 from J; bases not matched to a gene: 7. CDR1 and CDR2 (germline): SGHRS, YFSETQ. The DNA for the CDR3 is TGCGCCAGCAGCTGGGGGACAGCCTCTTACGAGCAGTACTTC. It yields the protein CASSWGTASYEQYF.

The rearrangement uses TRBV2 and TRBJ2-5; TRBD2 is a possible D gene (5 bases). V lost 5 bases and J lost 5, with 9 bases in between. The CDR3 extends over 12 amino acids. CDR1 and CDR2 from the germline V gene are SNHLY and FYNNEI. The CDR3 coding sequence is TGTGCCAGCAGTACTAGGATGGAGACCCAGTACTTC. Its protein product is CASSTRMETQYF.

The chain employs TRBV27 and TRBJ2-4; perhaps TRBD2 as D (5 bases). Germline CDR1 is MNHEY and CDR2 is SMNVEV (reference sequence). V lost 3 bases and J 8 bases, leaving 5 bases between the germline ends. The CDR3 is made up of 11 amino acids. The CDR3 coding sequence is TGTGCCAGCAGTTTGGGAGACATTCAGTACTTC. Protein product: CASSLGDIQYF.

This chain connects TRBV7-2 to TRBJ2-1; 9 nucleotides match TRBD2. The CDR3 is 14 amino acids. V trimming: 8 bases; J trimming: 10 bases; junction bases outside the gene matches: 12. The V gene's germline CDR1 is SGHTA and CDR2 FQGNSA. Written as DNA, the CDR3 is TGTGCCAGCCTTGCTAGGCTAGCGGGACGGGAGCAGTTCTTC. This encodes CASLARLAGREQFF. Full variable domain (outside the CDR3, taken from reference TRBV7-2 and TRBJ2-1): GAGVSQSPSNKVTEKGKDVELRCDPISGHTALYWYRQSLGQGLEFLIYFQGNSAPDKSGLPSDRFSAERTGGSVSTLTIQRTQQEDSAVYLCASLARLAGREQFFGPGTRLTVL.

This chain connects TRBV5-1 to TRBJ2-1; D may be TRBD2 (6 bases). Germline lookup yields CDR1 SGHRS and CDR2 YFSETQ. The CDR3 totals 16 residues. Trimming removed 5 bases at V and 3 bases at J, with 18 bases between. Here the CDR3 DNA reads TGCGCCAGCAGAAAAAGGACTAACGGGTTCTACAATGAGCAGTTCTTC. This sequence encodes CASRKRTNGFYNEQFF.

The chain couples TRBV19 to TRBJ2-3, with D tentatively TRBD1 (6 bases). This CDR3 is 12 amino acids long. The V and J ends lost 6 bases and 6 bases respectively, with 10 bases between them. Germline V gene sequence: CDR1 LNHDA, CDR2 SQIVND (reference sequence). The CDR3 coding sequence is TGTGCCAGTAGAGAGAGGGGGGATACGCAGTATTTT. This sequence encodes CASRERGDTQYF.

The V call is TRBV5-1, the J call TRBJ1-4; 9 bases are shared with TRBD1. The CDR3 has 14 amino acids. The V segment lost 4 bases and the J segment 7 bases; nucleotides outside the gene matches: 5. CDR1 SGHRS and CDR2 YFSETQ come from the germline V gene. CDR3 amino acids: CASSTGQGGEKLFF. CDR3 nucleotides: TGCGCCAGCAGCACGGGACAGGGAGGTGAAAAACTGTTTTTT.

J is TRBJ2-2 and V is TRBV7-6, with 12 nucleotides matching TRBD2. Losses at the gene ends were 5 bases for V and 5 bases for J; bases not matched to a gene: 6. This CDR3 region has 16 residues. Germline V lookup: CDR1 SGHVS, CDR2 FNYEAQ. CDR3 in DNA: TGTGCCAGCAGCCCATGGACTAGCGGGAAAACCGGGGAGCTGTTTTTT. Encoded protein: CASSPWTSGKTGELFF.

This chain joins TRBV19 and TRBJ1-4; D is undetermined. The germline gives CDR1 LNHDA, CDR2 SQIVND (reference sequence). The V end was cut by 5 bases, the J end by 7 bases, with 14 bases between. CDR3 length equals 14 residues. CDR3 sequence (DNA): TGTGCCAGTAGTTCCCAGTCCCTTGGTGAAAAACTGTTTTTT. Residues: CASSSQSLGEKLFF. Drawing the rest from reference TRBV19 and TRBJ1-4, the complete variable domain is DGGITQSPKYLFRKEGQNVTLSCEQNLNHDAMYWYRQDPGQGLRLIYYSQIVNDFQKGDIAEGYSVSREKKESFPLTVTSAQKNPTAFYLCASSSQSLGEKLFFGSGTQLSVL.

The chain employs TRBV6-4 and TRBJ2-1, with 9 positions matching TRBD2. The CDR3 has 15 amino acids. Per the germline V gene, CDR1 is MRHNA and CDR2 is SNTAGT. The V segment lost 5 bases and the J segment 9 bases; nucleotides outside the gene matches: 11. CDR3: CASSRGASGMGEQFF. CDR3 coding DNA: TGTGCCAGCAGTAGGGGCGCTAGCGGGATGGGTGAGCAGTTCTTC.

The chain couples TRBV15 to TRBJ1-1; TRBD1 is a possible D gene (5 bases). This CDR3 region has 16 residues. The germline CDR1 and CDR2 sequences are LNHNV and YYDKDF (reference sequence). Trimming stripped 0 bases from V and 4 bases from J, with 15 bases between. CDR3 protein: CATSRDRQGRVTEAFF. The CDR3 coding sequence is TGTGCCACCAGCAGAGATCGTCAGGGAAGAGTCACTGAAGCTTTCTTT.

The gene calls are TRBV5-1 and TRBJ2-3, with 9 bases matching TRBD1. The CDR3 extends over 18 amino acids. After removal of 1 base from V and 6 bases from J, the junction contained 15 bases not matched to a gene. Looked up from germline, CDR1 is SGHRS and CDR2 is YFSETQ. CDR3 in amino acids: CASSLSGTGTLHIDTQYF. Here the CDR3 DNA reads TGCGCCAGCAGCTTGTCCGGGACAGGGACTCTACACATTGATACGCAGTATTTT.

This rearrangement joins TRBV27 to TRBJ2-5; D is perhaps TRBD1 (6 bases). V shed 0 bases and J shed 4 bases, with 15 bases lying between them. This CDR3 has 16 amino acids. Germline CDR1 reads MNHEY; CDR2 reads SMNVEV (reference sequence). The CDR3 loop reads CASSLSQGRTRETQYF. In nucleotides, the CDR3 is TGTGCCAGCAGTTTATCACAGGGTCGGACGAGAGAGACCCAGTACTTC.

The V gene is TRBV19, the J gene TRBJ1-6; tentative D call: TRBD1 (5 bases). Trimming pared 7 bases from V and 8 bases from J, leaving 15 bases between. Looked up from germline, CDR1 is LNHDA and CDR2 is SQIVND (reference sequence). The CDR3 is 14 amino acids. CDR3 amino acids: CASTSGPRDSPLHF. In nucleotides, the CDR3 is TGTGCCAGTACCTCGGGACCCCGAGATTCACCCCTCCACTTT.

The rearrangement links TRBV2 to TRBJ1-6; no reliable D call. Germline CDR1 reads SNHLY; CDR2 reads FYNNEI. The length of the CDR3 is 16 residues. Trimming removed 3 bases at V and 5 bases at J, with 14 bases between. The CDR3 nucleotides are TGTGCCAGCAGTGAGCTGGGTATAGACAATAATTCACCCCTCCACTTT. It yields the protein CASSELGIDNNSPLHF.

The rearrangement uses TRBV19 and TRBJ2-6; D not certain. V was shortened by 5 bases and J by 0 bases, with 14 bases between the two germline ends. The CDR3 runs 17 residues. The germline CDR1 and CDR2 sequences are LNHDA and SQIVND (reference sequence). CDR3 protein: CASSFGRKSSGANVLTF. Written as DNA, the CDR3 is TGTGCCAGTAGTTTTGGCAGAAAGAGCTCTGGGGCCAACGTCCTGACTTTC.

The rearrangement links TRBV2 to TRBJ1-2; tentative D call: TRBD1 (6 bases). V lost 1 base and J 4 bases, leaving 10 bases between the germline ends. The CDR3 runs to 14 residues. Germline assignment: CDR1 SNHLY and CDR2 FYNNEI. In DNA, the CDR3 is TGTGCCAGCAGTGAAGACGACAGGACCTATGGCTACACCTTC. It codes for CASSEDDRTYGYTF.